Presented here are 27 T cell receptor beta chains from one specimen sequenced in a study of blood T cell repertoires in COVID-19. Sequencing was performed with immunoSEQ multiplex PCR; in TCRdb, only in-frame clones are kept and a portion is missing. Of about 230,000 clones in the sample, approximately 80% are singletons; the top ten hold around 30%. Input material: peripheral blood. All receptors derive from a man in his forties or fifties with acute or convalescent COVID-19.

The chain recombines TRBV6-2 or TRBV6-3 with TRBJ2-1, with TRBD2 matching over 12 bases. The CDR3 loop spans 17 amino acids. With 0 bases clipped from V and 3 bases from J, the junction kept 3 bases outside the gene matches. The germline gives CDR1 MNHEY, CDR2 SVGEGT. The CDR3 spells CASSYSLAGGYYNEQFF. CDR3 bases: TGTGCCAGCAGTTACTCACTAGCGGGAGGCTACTACAATGAGCAGTTCTTC.

The chain carries TRBV30 and TRBJ1-1; TRBD1 might be the D (6 bases). This CDR3 comprises 14 residues. V lost 4 bases and J 8 bases, leaving 20 bases between the germline ends. Germline V lookup: CDR1 GTSNPN, CDR2 SVGIG (reference sequence). The CDR3 protein is CAWNPLRQASEAFF. CDR3 sequence (DNA): TGTGCCTGGAACCCCCTCCGACAGGCATCCGAAGCTTTCTTT.

V gene TRBV27 combines with J gene TRBJ2-1; a weak D match, TRBD2 (5 bases). V lost 5 bases, J lost 4 bases, and 21 bases lay in between. This CDR3 region has 17 residues. Per germline, CDR1 MNHEY and CDR2 SMNVEV (reference sequence). The chain's CDR3 is CASSHVESAARYNEQFF. The CDR3 DNA reads TGTGCCAGCAGTCACGTCGAATCAGCGGCTAGATACAATGAGCAGTTCTTC.

The V call is TRBV6-5, the J call TRBJ1-2; TRBD1 matches 8 bases. The V gene end was trimmed by 7 bases and the J gene end by 7 bases; junction bases not matched to a gene: 8. Looked up from germline, CDR1 is MNHEY and CDR2 is SVGAGI. The CDR3 extends over 13 amino acids. The CDR3 sequence is CASTGQGGSGYTF. The DNA of the CDR3 is TGTGCCAGCACCGGACAGGGAGGAAGTGGCTACACCTTC.

The rearrangement joins TRBV6-6 to TRBJ2-3, with D possibly matching TRBD2 (5 bases). Trimming stripped 7 bases from V and 4 bases from J, with 21 bases between. CDR3 length: 16 residues. Per germline, CDR1 MNHNY and CDR2 SVGAGI (reference sequence). The CDR3 DNA reads as TGTGCCAGCACCAAAAAAAGAGGACGGGGAGCAGATACGCAGTATTTT. Translated: CASTKKRGRGADTQYF.

This rearrangement joins TRBV7-2 to TRBJ1-4; no firm D call. There are 13 residues in the CDR3. The V end was cut by 1 base, the J end by 7 bases, with 7 bases between. The germline V gene encodes CDR1 SGHTA and CDR2 FQGNSA. CDR3 nucleotides: TGTGCCAGCAGCTTAGGGGCGCCTGAAAAACTGTTTTTT. This gives the protein CASSLGAPEKLFF.

This chain's CDR3 is CASSPGTSEYNEQFF. CDR3 nucleotides: TGTGCCAGCAGCCCCGGGACTAGCGAATACAATGAGCAGTTCTTC. J is TRBJ2-1 and V is TRBV7-6; 10 positions match TRBD2. CDR3 length: 15 residues. CDR1 SGHVS and CDR2 FNYEAQ come from the germline V gene. V dropped 5 bases and J dropped 4; count of bases not matched to a gene: 5.

V is TRBV29-1 and J is TRBJ1-1, with TRBD1 as a possible D gene (5 bases). The V and J ends lost 0 bases and 8 bases respectively, with 13 bases between them. Germline CDR1 is SQVTM and CDR2 is ANQGSEA. This CDR3 contains 13 residues. The CDR3 DNA reads as TGCAGCGTTGAAGACTTCCAGGGTACGGAAGCTTTCTTT. Translating gives CSVEDFQGTEAFF.

As to this clone: This same CDR3 is encoded by further DNA sequences in the sample. This rearrangement joins TRBV6-4 to TRBJ1-5; 8 positions agree with TRBD1. The CDR3 loop spans 15 amino acids. The germline CDR1 and CDR2 sequences are MRHNA and SNTAGT. After removal of 6 bases from V and 2 bases from J, the junction contained 6 bases not matched to a gene. CDR3 protein: CASSLTGDGNQPQHF. The CDR3, as DNA: TGTGCCAGCAGCCTGACAGGGGATGGCAATCAGCCCCAGCATTTT.

The J gene is TRBJ2-7, the V gene TRBV5-1; TRBD2 matches at 10 bases. The ends lost 1 base at V and 2 bases at J; junction bases unmatched: 3. The CDR3 extends over 15 amino acids. CDR1 SGHRS and CDR2 YFSETQ come from the germline V gene. CDR3 amino acids: CASSLRTSGAYEQYF. The CDR3 region has the DNA TGCGCCAGCAGCTTGAGGACTAGCGGTGCCTACGAGCAGTACTTC.

For the CDR3, the DNA is TGTGCCAGCAGCGGGACTAGCGGGACCAACAATGAGCAGTTCTTC. Protein sequence: CASSGTSGTNNEQFF. The V call is TRBV9, the J call TRBJ2-1, with 12 bases that match TRBD2. The V segment lost 3 bases and the J segment 5 bases; nucleotides outside the gene matches: 3. The CDR3 loop spans 15 amino acids. Looked up from germline, CDR1 is SGDLS and CDR2 is YYNGEE.

The chain is built from TRBV24-1 and TRBJ2-1; TRBD2 matches at 10 bases. Germline V gives CDR1 KGHDR, CDR2 SFDVKD. This CDR3 spans 15 amino acids. The junction had 2 bases not matched to a gene; V was cut back by 3 bases and J by 4 bases. CDR3 loop: CATSDPAGGYNEQFF. CDR3 bases: TGTGCCACCAGTGATCCAGCGGGAGGGTACAATGAGCAGTTCTTC.

The chain is built from TRBV27 and TRBJ2-7; 8 bases match TRBD2. Germline trimming cut 0 bases from V and 4 bases from J; bases unmatched to any gene: 8. The CDR3 runs 16 residues. The germline V gene has CDR1 MNHEY and CDR2 SMNVEV (reference sequence). Here the CDR3 reads CASSLSGSGVFYEQYF. The CDR3, as DNA: TGTGCCAGCAGTTTATCGGGTAGCGGGGTTTTTTACGAGCAGTACTTC.

In its sample, this clone was seen a few times. V gene TRBV29-1 combines with J gene TRBJ2-1, with 10 positions matching TRBD1. CDR3 length: 14 amino acids. The V segment lost 4 bases and the J segment 5 bases; nucleotides outside the gene matches: 5. The V gene's germline CDR1 is SQVTM and CDR2 ANQGSEA. The CDR3 coding sequence is TGCAGCGTTGTGGGACAGGGGTGGAACAATGAGCAGTTCTTC. The encoded protein is CSVVGQGWNNEQFF.

The chain combines TRBV12-3 or TRBV12-4 with TRBJ2-5; D might be TRBD2 (6 bases). V was clipped by 3 bases and J by 5 bases, with 10 bases between them. The CDR3 contains 13 residues. The chain's CDR3 is CASSFTAGETQYF. The CDR3 DNA reads as TGTGCCAGCAGTTTTACGGCGGGGGAGACCCAGTACTTC.

The V gene is TRBV23-1, the J gene TRBJ2-2; D is uncertain. TRBV23-1 has ORF status, its function being uncertain. V lost 3 bases, J lost 1 base, and 3 bases lay in between. The CDR3 runs 13 residues. Written as DNA, the CDR3 is TGCGCCAGCAGTCATCGGAACACCGGGGAGCTGTTTTTT. Translated: CASSHRNTGELFF.

This chain joins TRBV15 and TRBJ1-5, with no clear D. Trimming cost V 0 bases and J 5 bases, with 8 bases left between them. Per the germline V gene, CDR1 is LNHNV and CDR2 is YYDKDF (reference sequence). CDR3 size: 14 residues. CDR3 amino acids: CATSRDPGDQPQHF. CDR3 coding DNA: TGTGCCACCAGCAGAGATCCGGGAGATCAGCCCCAGCATTTT.

V and J are TRBV6-5 and TRBJ2-5; weak D call: TRBD2 (6 bases). CDR3 length: 14 amino acids. Germline CDR1 and CDR2: MNHEY and SVGAGI. V was clipped by 2 bases and J by 5 bases, with 12 bases between them. Here the CDR3 reads CASSYQGGRETQYF. The CDR3 coding sequence is TGTGCCAGCAGTTACCAAGGAGGGAGGGAGACCCAGTACTTC.

The chain employs TRBV7-3 and TRBJ2-1, with 12 bases lining up with TRBD2. CDR1 SGHTA and CDR2 FQGTGA come from the germline V gene. Germline trimming cut 5 bases from V and 4 bases from J; bases unmatched to any gene: 3. CDR3 size: 15 residues. The CDR3 here is CASSRTSGAYNEQFF. CDR3 bases: TGTGCCAGCAGCCGGACTAGCGGGGCATACAATGAGCAGTTCTTC.

Regarding this clone: Relative to the germline gene, one junction end is altered; a read error may explain this. In DNA, the CDR3 is TGTGCCAGCAGCCTACGGACTAGCAGAGATACGCAGTATTTT. Protein sequence: CASSLRTSRDTQYF. The chain recombines TRBV11-3 with TRBJ2-3; 8 nucleotides line up with TRBD2. Germline-derived CDR1 and CDR2 are SGHNT and YENEEA. This CDR3 is 14 amino acids long.

The chain uses TRBV7-2 and TRBJ1-1; D uncertain. The V and J ends lost 5 bases and 4 bases respectively, with 11 bases between them. The CDR3 extends over 13 amino acids. The V gene's germline CDR1 is SGHTA and CDR2 FQGNSA. The CDR3 is CASSLPAGTEAFF. Written as DNA, the CDR3 is TGTGCCAGCAGCCTTCCGGCAGGCACTGAAGCTTTCTTT.

The CDR3 DNA reads as TGTGCCAGCAGTTACTCACGTGGGACAGGGAGCACTGAAGCTTTCTTT. Residues: CASSYSRGTGSTEAFF. The chain carries TRBV6-5 and TRBJ1-1; 9 bases are shared with TRBD1. The CDR3 covers 16 residues. The germline V gene has CDR1 MNHEY and CDR2 SVGAGI. Unmatched junction bases numbered 6, after V lost 0 bases and J lost 4 bases.

This clone was counted a single time. This chain links TRBV3-1 (or the pseudogene TRBV3-2) with TRBJ2-1, with 12 bases aligning to TRBD2. The junction had 5 bases not matched to a gene; V was cut back by 3 bases and J by 5 bases. CDR1 and CDR2 from the germline V gene are LGHDT and YNNKEL (reference sequence). This CDR3 is 16 amino acids long. This CDR3 is CASSQLAGGHNNEQFF. The CDR3 coding sequence is TGTGCCAGCAGCCAGCTAGCGGGAGGGCATAACAATGAGCAGTTCTTC.

This chain uses TRBV15 with TRBJ1-3; the match to TRBD1 covers 7 bases. Trimming took 1 base from V and 2 from J; bases not matched to a gene: 23. Per the germline V gene, CDR1 is LNHNV and CDR2 is YYDKDF (reference sequence). CDR3 size: 22 residues. As DNA, the CDR3 is TGTGCCACCAGCAGAGGAAGGGTTGGCCCGAGAAATGACGGACAGGCTGGAAACACCATATATTTT. Translated: CATSRGRVGPRNDGQAGNTIYF.

This clone has a count of ten or more. The J gene is TRBJ1-2, the V gene TRBV18, with 8 nucleotides matching TRBD1. Germline-derived CDR1 and CDR2 are KGHSH and LQKENI. The V gene end was trimmed by 3 bases and the J gene end by 7 bases; junction bases not matched to a gene: 10. This CDR3 has 15 amino acids. The CDR3 spells CASSPQGARSFGYTF. The CDR3 DNA sequence: TGTGCCAGCTCACCTCAGGGGGCCCGGTCGTTTGGCTACACCTTC. Using reference TRBV18 and TRBJ1-2 for the parts outside the CDR3, the full variable domain is NAGVMQNPRHLVRRRGQEARLRCSPMKGHSHVYWYRQLPEEGLKFMVYLQKENIIDESGMPKERFSAEFPKEGPSILRIQQVVRGDSAAYFCASSPQGARSFGYTFGSGTRLTVV.

The sample holds a few counts of this clone. The chain is built from TRBV4-1 and TRBJ2-2, with a tentative D call TRBD2 (6 bases). The CDR3 covers 15 residues. Germline V gene data show CDR1 as MGHRA and CDR2 as YSYEKL. Deletions cut 1 base from V and 2 bases from J, with 8 bases between. CDR3 residues: CASSQAGSNTGELFF. The CDR3 coding sequence is TGCGCCAGCAGCCAAGCCGGGAGTAACACCGGGGAGCTGTTTTTT.

This chain joins TRBV7-3 and TRBJ2-7; TRBD2 aligns across 8 bases. With 2 bases clipped from V and 4 bases from J, the junction kept 7 bases outside the gene matches. Germline V gene sequence: CDR1 SGHTA, CDR2 FQGTGA. The CDR3 sequence is 15 residues long. The CDR3 is CASSLLAGNSYEQYF. CDR3 DNA sequence: TGTGCCAGCAGCTTACTAGCGGGCAACAGTTACGAGCAGTACTTC.